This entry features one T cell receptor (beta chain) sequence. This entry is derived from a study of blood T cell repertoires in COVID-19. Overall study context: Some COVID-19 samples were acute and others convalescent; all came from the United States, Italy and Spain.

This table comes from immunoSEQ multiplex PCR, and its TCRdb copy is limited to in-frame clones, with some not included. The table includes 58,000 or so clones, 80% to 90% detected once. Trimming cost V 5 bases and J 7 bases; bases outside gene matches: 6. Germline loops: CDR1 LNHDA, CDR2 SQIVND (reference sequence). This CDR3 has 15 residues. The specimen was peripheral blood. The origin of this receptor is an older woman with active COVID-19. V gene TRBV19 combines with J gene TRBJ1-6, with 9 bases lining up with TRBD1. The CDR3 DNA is TGTGCCAGTAGTTCCTCGGACAGGGGAAATTCACCCCTCCACTTT. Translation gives CASSSSDRGNSPLHF.